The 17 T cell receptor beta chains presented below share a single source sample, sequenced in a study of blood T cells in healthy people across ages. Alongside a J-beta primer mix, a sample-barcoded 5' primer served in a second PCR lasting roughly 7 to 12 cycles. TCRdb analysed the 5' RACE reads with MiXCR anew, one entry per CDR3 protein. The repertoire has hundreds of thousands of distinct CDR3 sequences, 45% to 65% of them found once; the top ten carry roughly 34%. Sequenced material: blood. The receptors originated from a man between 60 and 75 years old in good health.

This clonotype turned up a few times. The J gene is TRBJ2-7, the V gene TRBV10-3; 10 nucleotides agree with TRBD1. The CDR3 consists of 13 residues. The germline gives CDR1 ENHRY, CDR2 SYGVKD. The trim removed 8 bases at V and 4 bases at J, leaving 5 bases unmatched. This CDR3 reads CAIRGTGVYEQYF. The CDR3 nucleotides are TGTGCCATCCGAGGGACAGGGGTTTACGAGCAGTACTTC.

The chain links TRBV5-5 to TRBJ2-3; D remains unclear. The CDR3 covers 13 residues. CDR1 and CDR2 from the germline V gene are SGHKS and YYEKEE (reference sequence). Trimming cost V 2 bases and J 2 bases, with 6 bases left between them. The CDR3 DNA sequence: TGTGCCAGCAGCTTATACACCACAGATACGCAGTATTTT. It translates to CASSLYTTDTQYF.

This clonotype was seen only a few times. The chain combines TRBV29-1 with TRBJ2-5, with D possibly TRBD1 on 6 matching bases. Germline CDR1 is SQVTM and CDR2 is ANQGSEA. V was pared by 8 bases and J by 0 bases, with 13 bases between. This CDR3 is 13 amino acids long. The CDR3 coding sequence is TGCAGCACCGTGACAGGCAACCAAGAGACCCAGTACTTC. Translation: CSTVTGNQETQYF.

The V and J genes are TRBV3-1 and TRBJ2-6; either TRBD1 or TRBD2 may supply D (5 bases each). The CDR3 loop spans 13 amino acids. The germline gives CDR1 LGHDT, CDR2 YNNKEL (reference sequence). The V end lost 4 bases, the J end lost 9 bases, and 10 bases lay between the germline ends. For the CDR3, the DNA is TGTGCCAGCAGCCCCCAGGGAGTCAACGTCCTGACTTTC. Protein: CASSPQGVNVLTF.

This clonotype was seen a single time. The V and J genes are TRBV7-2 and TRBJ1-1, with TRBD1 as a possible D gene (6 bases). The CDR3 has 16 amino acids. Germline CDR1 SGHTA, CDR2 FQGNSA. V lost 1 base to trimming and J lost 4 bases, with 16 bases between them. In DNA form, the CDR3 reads TGTGCCAGCAGCTTAGTCCACAGGGCCCCGAGCACTGAAGCTTTCTTT. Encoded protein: CASSLVHRAPSTEAFF.

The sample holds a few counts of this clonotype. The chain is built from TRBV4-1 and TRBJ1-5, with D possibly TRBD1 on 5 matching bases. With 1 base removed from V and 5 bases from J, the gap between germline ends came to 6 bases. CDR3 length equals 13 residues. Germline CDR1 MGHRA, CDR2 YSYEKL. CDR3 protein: CASSQGGDQPQHF. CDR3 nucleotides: TGCGCCAGCAGCCAAGGGGGGGATCAGCCCCAGCATTTT.

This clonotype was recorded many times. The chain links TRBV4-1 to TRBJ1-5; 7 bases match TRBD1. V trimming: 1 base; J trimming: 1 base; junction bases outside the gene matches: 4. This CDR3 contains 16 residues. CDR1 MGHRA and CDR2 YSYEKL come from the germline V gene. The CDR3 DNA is TGCGCCAGCAGCCAAGTGGCCAGGGGGAGCAATCAGCCCCAGCATTTT. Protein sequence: CASSQVARGSNQPQHF.

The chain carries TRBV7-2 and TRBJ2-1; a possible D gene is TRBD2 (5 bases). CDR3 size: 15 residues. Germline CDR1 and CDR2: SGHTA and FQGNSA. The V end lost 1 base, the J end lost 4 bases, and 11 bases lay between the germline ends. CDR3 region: CASSLETGSYNEQFF. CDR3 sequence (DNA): TGTGCCAGCAGCTTAGAGACGGGAAGTTACAATGAGCAGTTCTTC.

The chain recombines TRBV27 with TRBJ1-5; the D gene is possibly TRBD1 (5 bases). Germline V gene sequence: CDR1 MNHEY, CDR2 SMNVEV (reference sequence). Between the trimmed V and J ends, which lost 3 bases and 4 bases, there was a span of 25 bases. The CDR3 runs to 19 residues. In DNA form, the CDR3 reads TGTGCCAGCAGTTTTTGGGTAGTGACAGCTAGCTGGACAAATCAGCCCCAGCATTTT. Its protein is CASSFWVVTASWTNQPQHF.

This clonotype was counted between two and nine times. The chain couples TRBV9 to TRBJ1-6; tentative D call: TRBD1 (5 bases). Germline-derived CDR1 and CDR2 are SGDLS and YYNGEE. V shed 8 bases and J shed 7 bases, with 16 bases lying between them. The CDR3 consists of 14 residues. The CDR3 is CASAPGPTNSPLHF. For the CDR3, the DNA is TGTGCCAGTGCACCGGGACCCACCAATTCACCCCTCCACTTT.

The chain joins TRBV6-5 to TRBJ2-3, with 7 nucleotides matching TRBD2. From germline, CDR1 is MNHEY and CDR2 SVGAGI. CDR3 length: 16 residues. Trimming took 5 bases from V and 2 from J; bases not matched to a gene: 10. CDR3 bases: TGTGCCAGCAGTAGGAGAGCGGCGGGGGTCACAGATACGCAGTATTTT. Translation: CASSRRAAGVTDTQYF.

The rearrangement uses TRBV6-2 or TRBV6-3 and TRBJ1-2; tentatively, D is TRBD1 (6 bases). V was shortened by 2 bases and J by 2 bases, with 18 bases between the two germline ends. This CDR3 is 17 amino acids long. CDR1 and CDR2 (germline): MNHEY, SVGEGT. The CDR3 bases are TGTGCCAGCAGTTACCCCTCTCAGGGGCCGGAAAACTATGGCTACACCTTC. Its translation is CASSYPSQGPENYGYTF.

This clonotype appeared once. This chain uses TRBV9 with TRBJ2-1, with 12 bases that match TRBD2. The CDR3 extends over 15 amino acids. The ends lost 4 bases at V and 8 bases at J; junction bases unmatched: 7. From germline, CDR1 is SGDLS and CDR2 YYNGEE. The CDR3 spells CASSPWLAGGDEQFF. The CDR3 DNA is TGTGCCAGCAGCCCCTGGCTAGCGGGGGGGGATGAGCAGTTCTTC.

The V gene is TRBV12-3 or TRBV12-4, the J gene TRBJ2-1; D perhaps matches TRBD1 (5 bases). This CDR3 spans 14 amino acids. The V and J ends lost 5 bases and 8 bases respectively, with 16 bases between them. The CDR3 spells CASSPRQGYHEQFF. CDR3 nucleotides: TGTGCCAGCAGTCCACGCCAGGGTTACCATGAGCAGTTCTTC.

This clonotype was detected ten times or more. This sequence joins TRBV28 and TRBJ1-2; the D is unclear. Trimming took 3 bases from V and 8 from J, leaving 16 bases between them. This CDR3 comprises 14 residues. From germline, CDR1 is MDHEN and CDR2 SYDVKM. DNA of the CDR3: TGTGCCAGCAGTTTTCCACTAGTAGGGCGCGGCTACACCTTC. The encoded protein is CASSFPLVGRGYTF.

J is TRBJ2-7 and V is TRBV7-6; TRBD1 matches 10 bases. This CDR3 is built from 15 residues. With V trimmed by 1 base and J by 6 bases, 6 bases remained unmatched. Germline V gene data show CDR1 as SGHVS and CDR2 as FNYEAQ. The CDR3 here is CASSLGQGAVGEQYF. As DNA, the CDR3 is TGTGCCAGCAGCTTAGGACAGGGGGCGGTGGGCGAGCAGTACTTC.

CDR3 sequence (DNA): TGTGCCAGCAGCCGGACAGGGTCCTCGGCCTACGAGCAGTACTTC. Residues: CASSRTGSSAYEQYF. The chain combines TRBV7-9 with TRBJ2-7; the match to TRBD1 covers 8 bases. The CDR3 spans 15 residues. CDR1 and CDR2 (germline): SEHNR, FQNEAQ (reference sequence). Trimming at V came to 5 bases and at J to 2 bases, leaving 8 bases not matched to a gene.